This T cell receptor (beta chain) was found in a study of blood T cell repertoires in COVID-19. In the original analysis: By means of reference gene primer amplification, nucleated cell counts were estimated. TCRdb's table, derived via immunoSEQ multiplex PCR, lists solely in-frame clones and lacks some. Clone size and the V and J calls come from that table; the DNA yielded D and trimming. The sample shows tens of thousands of clones, approximately 92% of them seen only once. The CDR3 contains 16 residues. Germline loops: CDR1 LNHDA, CDR2 SQIVND (reference sequence). V shed 5 bases, J shed 2 bases, and the junction held 9 bases outside the gene matches.

The specimen was peripheral blood. J is TRBJ2-7 and V is TRBV19; 10 bases line up with TRBD2. This TCR derives from a human donor in a cohort sampled during active COVID-19. DNA of the CDR3: TGTGCCAGTAGTGCGGCTAGCGGGAGTATCACCTACGAGCAGTACTTC. It specifies CASSAASGSITYEQYF.